The source of this T cell receptor beta chain is a study of cytomegalovirus exposure and HLA in healthy donors. V was clipped by 4 bases and J by 10 bases; unmatched bases: 10. From germline, CDR1 is SGHRS and CDR2 YFSETQ. The CDR3 length is 13 residues. Clones were read by immunoSEQ multiplex PCR, and TCRdb kept only the in-frame ones, dropping some. The sample shows 150,000 to 180,000 clones, 86% of them seen only once. The specimen sequenced was PBMCs. J is TRBJ2-5 and V is TRBV5-1, with 7 bases aligning to TRBD1. This TCR came from a man between 18 and 29 years old in good health and CMV-seropositive. CDR3 sequence (DNA): TGCGCCAGCAGCAACCGGGACAGCCACCTCCAGTACTTC. Translating gives CASSNRDSHLQYF.